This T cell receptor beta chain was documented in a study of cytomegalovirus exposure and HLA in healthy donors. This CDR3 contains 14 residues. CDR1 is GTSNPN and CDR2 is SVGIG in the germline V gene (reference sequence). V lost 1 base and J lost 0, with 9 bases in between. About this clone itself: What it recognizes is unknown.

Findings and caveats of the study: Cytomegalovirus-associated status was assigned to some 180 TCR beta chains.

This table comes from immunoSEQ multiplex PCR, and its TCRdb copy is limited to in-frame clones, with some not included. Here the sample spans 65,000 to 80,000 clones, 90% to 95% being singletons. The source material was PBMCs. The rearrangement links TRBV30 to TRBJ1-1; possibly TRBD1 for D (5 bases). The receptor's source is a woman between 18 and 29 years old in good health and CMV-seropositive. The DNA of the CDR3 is TGTGCCTGGAGTGCCGGGACTTTGAACACTGAAGCTTTCTTT. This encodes CAWSAGTLNTEAFF.